This T cell receptor beta chain comes out of a study of blood T cell repertoires in COVID-19. The table came from immunoSEQ multiplex PCR; TCRdb's copy has only in-frame clones and leaves some out. The sample consists of roughly 270,000 clones, roughly 85% of them appearing once. Per germline, CDR1 LGHDT and CDR2 YNNKEL (reference sequence). V lost 5 bases to trimming and J lost 8 bases; unmatched junction nucleotides: 11. The CDR3 extends over 14 amino acids. The sequence derives from a man aged 45-65 years with active or convalescent COVID-19. The sample consisted of peripheral blood. The rearrangement joins TRBV3-1 (or the pseudogene TRBV3-2) to TRBJ1-2, with 7 bases lining up with TRBD1. In DNA, the CDR3 is TGTGCCAGCAGCTCTCTGACAGGGTCGGCAGGCTACACCTTC. Translated: CASSSLTGSAGYTF.